This T cell receptor beta chain was sequenced during a study of blood T cells in healthy people across ages (dated by TCRdb to about 2015). Looking at the study overall: Template switching captured roughly one uniquely barcoded TCR beta cDNA molecule per two T cells in model experiments. Using deep sequencing normalized with unique cDNA molecular identifiers, the study measured how TCR beta repertoire diversity changes with age. Donors were grouped into four age groups: young (average 16 years), middle-aged (roughly 38), aged (around 56) and long-lived (82). To avoid experimental bias, donors of different ages were spread randomly across the sequencing lanes. For two donors (one aged 18 to 30 and one aged 80 or older), the study analyzed two additional independent replicas of 1 million unique cDNA reads from the same blood draw.

The donors were 40 or so Caucasian individuals from Russia, aged roughly 6 to 100 years, who were systemically healthy. About 9.6 milliliters of peripheral blood were collected from each donor into EDTA-treated Vacutainer tubes. Ficoll-Paque density-gradient centrifugation was used to isolate PBMCs, with at least 7 million obtained per sample. Trizol reagent was used to extract total RNA from the PBMCs, yielding at least 5 micrograms per sample. For every donor, an aliquot of PBMCs went through flow cytometry to measure the percentages of naive CD45RAhigh/CD27high T cells. Libraries came from 5' RACE. Data came from an Illumina HiSeq 2500. A second PCR of about 6 to 11 cycles was performed with a sample-barcoded 5' primer and a J-beta primer mix. A template-switch 5' adaptor carrying 12 random nucleotides introduced a unique molecular identifier onto each TCR beta cDNA molecule. At least 3 million CDR3-containing paired-end reads were obtained from each sample. First-strand cDNA was synthesized from all RNA with the Mint cDNA synthesis kit, primed by a TRBC-specific oligonucleotide. After uracil-DNA glycosylase treatment, a first 18-cycle PCR used universal primers M1SS and BC2_uni_R on all cDNA. Regarding the original processing steps: For normalization, 1 million high-quality reads were randomly selected from each sample, with every read carrying a distinct molecular identifier. Instead of being binned into consensus sequences, reads with shared molecular identifiers were discarded. MiTCR, set to a Q25 quality threshold and the strictest error-elimination algorithm, was used for CDR3 identification, clonotype clustering and error correction. Lower-bound total TCR beta diversity was estimated with a nonparametric unseen species model using Euler transformation. The raw public data were reprocessed by TCRdb itself: fastp quality trimming at Q25, MiXCR clonotype calling, in-frame beta chains only. Each record represents a unique CDR3 protein, reported with the most common genes and DNA among its rows. The authors' filters were not applied to this entry. For this sample there are more than 550,000 distinct CDR3 sequences; 22% appear just once. Approximately 20% of the sample belongs to the ten largest clones.

What the research found in general, with its limitations: Because profiling used bulk unsorted PBMCs, naive and antigen-experienced compartments could not be compared conclusively. Estimates of total diversity based on one million sequenced T cells were regarded as lower bounds and as underestimates. Compared with the aged group, the long-lived group had more naive CD4+ T cells, fewer expanded clones and increased TCR diversity, a pattern suggesting age selection. As age increased, observed TCR beta diversity per million T cells dropped in a roughly linear way, and a significant reduction was already evident by age roughly 36. Observed TCR beta diversity correlated strongly with the percentage of naive T cells measured by flow cytometry. Because the CMV infection status of the donors was unknown, age-related changes in expanded clonotypes may potentially have been confounded.

The CDR3 starts with the cysteine, ends with the phenylalanine, and has 14 residues. Just the 42-base CDR3 DNA is kept, in frame starting at base 1. Based on the germline V gene, the CDR1 and CDR2 sequences are MNHEY and SVGAGI. V is pared back by 8 bases and J by 7 bases, with 17 bases lying between the germline termini. In its sample, this clonotype was seen a few times. The antigen it binds to is not known. The record has no base qualities; no much larger clone is one base away. This clonotype originated in a man in his 70s in good health. The chain employs TRBV6-5 and TRBJ1-4; perhaps TRBD1 is the D gene, with 6 bases matching. The sequenced material came from blood. The base sequence is TGTGCCAGCGGTCCAAGGGGGGTGGGTGAAAAACTGTTTTTT. The translation is CASGPRGVGEKLFF.